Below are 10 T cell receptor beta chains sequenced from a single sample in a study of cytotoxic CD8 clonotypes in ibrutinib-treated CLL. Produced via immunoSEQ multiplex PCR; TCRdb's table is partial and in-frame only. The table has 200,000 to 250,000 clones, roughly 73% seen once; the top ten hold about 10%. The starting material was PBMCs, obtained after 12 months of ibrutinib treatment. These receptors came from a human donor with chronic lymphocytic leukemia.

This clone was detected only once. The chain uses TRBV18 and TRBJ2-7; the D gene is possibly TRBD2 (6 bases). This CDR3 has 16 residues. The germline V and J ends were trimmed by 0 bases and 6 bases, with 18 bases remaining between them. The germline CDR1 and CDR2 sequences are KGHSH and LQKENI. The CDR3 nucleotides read TGTGCCAGCTCACCACCTTCCGGGAGCCCCCGGAGCGAGCAGTACTTC. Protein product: CASSPPSGSPRSEQYF.

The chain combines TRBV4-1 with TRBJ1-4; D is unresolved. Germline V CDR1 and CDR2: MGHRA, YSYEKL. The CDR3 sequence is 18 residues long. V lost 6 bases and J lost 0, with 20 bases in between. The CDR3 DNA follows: TGCGCCAGCAGGATTAGGACGGAGCTAATCTCAACTAATGAAAAACTGTTTTTT. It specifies CASRIRTELISTNEKLFF.

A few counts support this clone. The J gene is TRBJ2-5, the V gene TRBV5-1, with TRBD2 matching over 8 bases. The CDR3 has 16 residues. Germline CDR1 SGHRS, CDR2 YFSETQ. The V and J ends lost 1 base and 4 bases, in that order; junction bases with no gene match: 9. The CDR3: CASSLSWAGGGETQYF. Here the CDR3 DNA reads TGCGCCAGCAGCTTGTCATGGGCGGGAGGAGGAGAGACCCAGTACTTC.

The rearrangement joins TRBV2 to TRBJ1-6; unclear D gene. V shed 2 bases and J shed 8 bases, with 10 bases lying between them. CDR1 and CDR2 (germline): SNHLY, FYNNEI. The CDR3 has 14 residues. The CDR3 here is CASSEWSRYSPLHF. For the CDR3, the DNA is TGTGCCAGCAGTGAATGGTCCAGGTATTCACCCCTCCACTTT.

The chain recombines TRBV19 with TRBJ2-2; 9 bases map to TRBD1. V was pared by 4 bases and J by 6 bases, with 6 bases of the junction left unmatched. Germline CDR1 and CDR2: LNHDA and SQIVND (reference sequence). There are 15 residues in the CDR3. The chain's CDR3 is CASSTPGQGSGELFF. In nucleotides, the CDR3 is TGTGCCAGTAGTACACCGGGACAGGGTTCCGGGGAGCTGTTTTTT.

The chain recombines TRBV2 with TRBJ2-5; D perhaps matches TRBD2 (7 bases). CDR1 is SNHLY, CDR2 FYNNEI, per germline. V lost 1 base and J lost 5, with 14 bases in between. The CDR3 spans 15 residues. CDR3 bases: TGTGCCAGCAGTGAAGAGGCGGGGGCGACGGAGACCCAGTACTTC. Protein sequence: CASSEEAGATETQYF. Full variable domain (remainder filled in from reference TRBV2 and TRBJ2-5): EPEVTQTPSHQVTQMGQEVILRCVPISNHLYFYWYRQILGQKVEFLVSFYNNEISEKSEIFDDQFSVERPDGSNFTLKIRSTKLEDSAMYFCASSEEAGATETQYFGPGTRLLVL.

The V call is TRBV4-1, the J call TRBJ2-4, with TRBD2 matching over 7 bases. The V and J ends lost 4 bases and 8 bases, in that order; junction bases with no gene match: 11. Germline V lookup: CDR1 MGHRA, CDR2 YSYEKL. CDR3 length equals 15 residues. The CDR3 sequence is CASSPTRGDRYIQYF. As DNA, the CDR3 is TGCGCCAGCAGCCCCACCCGGGGGGATAGGTACATTCAGTACTTC.

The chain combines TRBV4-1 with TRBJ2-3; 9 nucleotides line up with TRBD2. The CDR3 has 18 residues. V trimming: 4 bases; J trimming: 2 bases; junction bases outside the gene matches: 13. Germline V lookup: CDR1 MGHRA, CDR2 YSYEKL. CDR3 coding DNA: TGCGCCAGCAGCCCAGGCCTGCGGGGGGGCCGCGTCACAGATACGCAGTATTTT. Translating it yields CASSPGLRGGRVTDTQYF.

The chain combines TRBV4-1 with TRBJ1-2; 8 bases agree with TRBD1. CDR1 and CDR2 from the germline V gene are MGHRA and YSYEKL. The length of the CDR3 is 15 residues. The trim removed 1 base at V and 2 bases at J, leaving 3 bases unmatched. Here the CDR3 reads CASSQVTGGNYGYTF. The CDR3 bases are TGCGCCAGCAGCCAAGTAACAGGGGGGAACTATGGCTACACCTTC.

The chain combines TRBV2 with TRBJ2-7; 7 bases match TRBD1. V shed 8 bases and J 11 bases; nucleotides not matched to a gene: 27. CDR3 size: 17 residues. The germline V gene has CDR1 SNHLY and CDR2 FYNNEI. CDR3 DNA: TGTGCCAGCTCTCCCCTGCGGGTACAGGTCTTAGGGGGCCGCAAGTACTTC. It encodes CASSPLRVQVLGGRKYF.